This TCR beta chain was sequenced during a study of CD8+ T cells in alopecia areata. Whole-study context: Treated patients were given oral tofacitinib, which was dosed at 5 to 10 mg twice daily.

TCR sequencing used cDNA made by reverse transcription of extracted RNA. Measured with immunoSEQ multiplex PCR; TCRdb has only the in-frame clones, and not every one. The repertoire consists of about 200,000 clones, with approximately 38% occurring once and the leading ten covering around 0.48%. Treatment of the sample: oral pan-JAK inhibitor, 5-10 mg twice daily. CDR3 size: 12 residues. CDR1 and CDR2 (germline): LNHDA, SQIVND (reference sequence). Between the trimmed V and J ends, which lost 2 bases and 8 bases, there was a span of 7 bases. This clone was counted only a few times. The clonotype was recovered from a human donor with alopecia areata. Source: CD4+ T cells sorted from blood, taken at approximately week 30, from a patient treated with tofacitinib. This chain uses TRBV19 with TRBJ2-1; D is uncertain. The CDR3 DNA follows: TGTGCCAGTAGTATAAGGGCCGATGAGCAGTTCTTC. Amino acids: CASSIRADEQFF.